This passage covers 16 T cell receptor beta chains from one sample sequenced in a study of T-cell reconstitution after alpha-beta-depleted transplantation in children. Preparation of the TCRbeta library was carried out with unique molecular identifiers. Via MiXCR, TCRdb re-called the PCR reads, giving one row per CDR3 protein. The sample shows about 460,000 distinct CDR3 sequences, more than 9% of them seen only once. This material consisted of PBMCs, taken before TCRalphabeta/CD19-depleted stem cell transplant. The receptors here all came from a child younger than 10 with inherited bone marrow failure, due to receive a stem cell transplant.

This clonotype has a count of ten or more. The chain employs TRBV6-1 and TRBJ1-1; D gene ambiguous. Per germline, CDR1 MNHNS and CDR2 SASEGT. The CDR3 runs 13 residues. V was clipped by 6 bases and J by 4 bases, with 12 bases between them. In DNA form, the CDR3 reads TGTGCCAGCAGGACGCCCGGACTCACTGAAGCTTTCTTT. Amino acids: CASRTPGLTEAFF.

This clonotype was recorded at least ten times. The chain carries TRBV28 and TRBJ2-2, with 9 positions matching TRBD1. The CDR3 has 15 amino acids. Looked up from germline, CDR1 is MDHEN and CDR2 is SYDVKM. The junction had 3 bases not matched to a gene; V was cut back by 4 bases and J by 3 bases. CDR3 nucleotides: TGTGCCAGCAGTTCCCGGGACAGGGACACCGGGGAGCTGTTTTTT. It is translated as CASSSRDRDTGELFF.

This clonotype was seen many times. J is TRBJ2-7 and V is TRBV27, with 11 bases fitting TRBD1. With V trimmed by 8 bases and J by 5 bases, 8 bases remained unmatched. This CDR3 has 14 residues. The germline V gene has CDR1 MNHEY and CDR2 SMNVEV (reference sequence). The DNA for the CDR3 is TGTGCCAGCGCCCTCTGGACAGGGGGCAACGAGCAGTACTTC. This sequence encodes CASALWTGGNEQYF.

This chain links TRBV6-5 with TRBJ2-7, with 10 bases that match TRBD2. Germline trimming cut 0 bases from V and 4 bases from J; bases unmatched to any gene: 6. Germline values: CDR1 MNHEY, CDR2 SVGAGI. The CDR3 is 16 residues long. The CDR3 DNA is TGTGCCAGCAGTTACTCGGTGGCTAGCGGGAGATACGAGCAGTACTTC. Its translation is CASSYSVASGRYEQYF.

The sample holds many counts of this clonotype. This sequence joins TRBV12-3 or TRBV12-4 and TRBJ1-4; D is undetermined. This CDR3 is built from 14 residues. Between the trimmed V and J ends, which lost 1 base and 9 bases, there was a span of 12 bases. The CDR3 DNA reads as TGTGCCAGCAGTTTAGGTCCCCTTTGGCAAAAACTGTTTTTT. Amino acids: CASSLGPLWQKLFF.

This clonotype was seen at least ten times. V and J are TRBV12-3 or TRBV12-4 and TRBJ2-1, with D hard to call. CDR3 size: 18 residues. The V gene lost 4 bases and the J gene lost 5 bases, with 24 bases spanning the gap. CDR3 region: CASSSRTPGPEGDNEQFF. As DNA, the CDR3 is TGTGCCAGCAGTTCCCGGACGCCGGGCCCCGAAGGAGACAATGAGCAGTTCTTC.

This clonotype was counted ten times or more. The chain employs TRBV19 and TRBJ1-1; 9 bases align to TRBD1. V shed 6 bases, J shed 6 bases, and the junction held 5 bases outside the gene matches. Germline CDR1 reads LNHDA; CDR2 reads SQIVND (reference sequence). The CDR3 totals 13 residues. CDR3 coding DNA: TGTGCCAGTAGACAAGGGACAGGGCCTGAAGCTTTCTTT. It is translated as CASRQGTGPEAFF.

At least ten counts were recorded for this clonotype. The gene calls are TRBV5-5 and TRBJ2-1; 9 nucleotides line up with TRBD2. CDR1 SGHKS and CDR2 YYEKEE come from the germline V gene (reference sequence). The V gene end was trimmed by 0 bases and the J gene end by 12 bases; junction bases not matched to a gene: 13. The CDR3 sequence is 16 residues long. The CDR3 region has the DNA TGTGCCAGCAGCTTGGATAGCGGGAGTGGGGGAGCGGTGCAGTTCTTC. Encoded protein: CASSLDSGSGGAVQFF.

The rearrangement links TRBV7-9 to TRBJ2-1; TRBD2 aligns across 10 bases. Germline loops: CDR1 SEHNR, CDR2 FQNEAQ (reference sequence). The V and J ends lost 1 base and 5 bases, in that order; junction bases with no gene match: 5. The CDR3 runs to 16 residues. Here the CDR3 reads CASSLGAGGPDNEQFF. CDR3 nucleotide sequence: TGTGCCAGCAGCTTAGGAGCGGGAGGGCCTGACAATGAGCAGTTCTTC.

This clonotype occurred many times. The chain uses TRBV6-5 and TRBJ1-2; no clear D. Trimming took off 2 bases at V and 8 bases at J, with 15 bases between the two ends. From germline, CDR1 is MNHEY and CDR2 SVGAGI. CDR3 size: 14 residues. The CDR3 nucleotides read TGTGCCAGCAGTTACCCCCGGGGTTCCTGGGGCTACACCTTC. Amino acids: CASSYPRGSWGYTF.

This clonotype appeared many times. The V gene is TRBV5-1, the J gene TRBJ1-2, with 9 bases fitting TRBD1. Germline CDR1 and CDR2: SGHRS and YFSETQ. The CDR3 contains 14 residues. V gave up 4 bases and J gave up 6 bases; unmatched junction bases: 7. CDR3 residues: CASSIRQGGNGYTF. The CDR3 DNA reads TGCGCCAGCAGCATCAGACAGGGGGGAAATGGCTACACCTTC.

This clonotype appeared many times. The rearrangement uses TRBV7-8 and TRBJ2-1; possibly TRBD1 for D (6 bases). This CDR3 comprises 15 residues. Trimming shortened V by 1 base and J by 4 bases, and 11 bases separated the two germline ends. Germline values: CDR1 SGHVS, CDR2 FQNEAQ. In nucleotides, the CDR3 is TGTGCCAGCAGCTTAGGGCAGGGGTTATACAATGAGCAGTTCTTC. Amino acids: CASSLGQGLYNEQFF.

Regarding this clonotype: Being one base from a much bigger clone, this may be a read error. The chain couples TRBV20-1 to TRBJ2-5; 10 nucleotides match TRBD2. The CDR3 extends over 15 amino acids. Looked up from germline, CDR1 is DFQATT and CDR2 is SNEGSKA (reference sequence). CDR3 sequence: CSASGGLAGVETQHF. The CDR3 DNA sequence: TGCAGTGCTAGTGGGGGGCTAGCGGGAGTGGAGACCCAGCACTTC.

This clonotype appeared a few times. CDR3 loop: CASSLGIPSPQHF. The CDR3 DNA reads TGTGCCAGCAGCTTGGGTATCCCCTCACCCCAGCATTTT. This chain uses TRBV5-5 with TRBJ1-5; no firm D call. Germline V CDR1 and CDR2: SGHKS, YYEKEE (reference sequence). The CDR3 is 13 residues long. Trimming cost V 0 bases and J 10 bases, with 11 bases left between them.

With regard to this clonotype: This may come from a read error, since a much larger clone is one base off. CDR3 sequence reads: CASSLYFPREGRGDAQYF. The CDR3, as DNA: TGTGCCAGCAGTTTGTATTTTCCGCGGGAGGGGCGGGGAGATGCGCAGTATTTT. J is TRBJ2-3 and V is TRBV6-5; 9 bases are shared with TRBD2. Germline CDR1 and CDR2: MNHEY and SVGAGI. The CDR3 is 18 amino acids.

This clonotype was recorded at least ten times. This sequence joins TRBV7-8 and TRBJ2-7; the D gene is possibly TRBD2 (6 bases). Germline values: CDR1 SGHVS, CDR2 FQNEAQ. There are 15 residues in the CDR3. Trimming stripped 3 bases from V and 4 bases from J, with 16 bases between. In DNA form, the CDR3 reads TGTGCCAGCAGCTTCGCCCGGGACTTCCGTTACGAGCAGTACTTC. This gives the protein CASSFARDFRYEQYF.